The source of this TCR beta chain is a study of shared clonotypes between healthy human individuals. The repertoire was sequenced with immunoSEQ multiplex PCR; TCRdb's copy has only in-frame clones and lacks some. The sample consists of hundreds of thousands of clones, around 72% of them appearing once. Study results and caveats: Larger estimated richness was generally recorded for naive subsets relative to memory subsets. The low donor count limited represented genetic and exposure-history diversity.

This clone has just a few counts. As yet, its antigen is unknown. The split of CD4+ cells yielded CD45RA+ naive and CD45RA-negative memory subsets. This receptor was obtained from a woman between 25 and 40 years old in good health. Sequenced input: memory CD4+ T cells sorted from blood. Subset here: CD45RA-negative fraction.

DNA of the CDR3: TGTGCCAGTAGTCCCCACGGGCGGGTCCAAGAGACCCAGTACTTC. Translation: CASSPHGRVQETQYF. The genes are TRBV19 and TRBJ2-5; the D gene is possibly TRBD2 (5 bases). V was cut by 5 bases and J by 1 base, with 14 bases left in between. The CDR3 has 15 residues. The V gene's germline CDR1 is LNHDA and CDR2 SQIVND (reference sequence). The full variable domain, rest sourced from reference TRBV19 and TRBJ2-5, is DGGITQSPKYLFRKEGQNVTLSCEQNLNHDAMYWYRQDPGQGLRLIYYSQIVNDFQKGDIAEGYSVSREKKESFPLTVTSAQKNPTAFYLCASSPHGRVQETQYFGPGTRLLVL.